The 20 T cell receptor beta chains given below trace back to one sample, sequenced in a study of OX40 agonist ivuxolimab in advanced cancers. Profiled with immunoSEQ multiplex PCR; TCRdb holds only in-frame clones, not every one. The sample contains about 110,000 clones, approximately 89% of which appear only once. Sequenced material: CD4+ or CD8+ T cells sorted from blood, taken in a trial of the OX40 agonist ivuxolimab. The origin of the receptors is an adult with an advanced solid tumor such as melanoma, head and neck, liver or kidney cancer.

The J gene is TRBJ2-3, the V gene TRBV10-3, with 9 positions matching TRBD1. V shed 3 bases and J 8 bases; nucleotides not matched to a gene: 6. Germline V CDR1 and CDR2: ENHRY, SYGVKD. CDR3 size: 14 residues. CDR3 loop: CAISDLGQGGTQYF. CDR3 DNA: TGTGCCATCAGTGACCTGGGACAGGGCGGTACGCAGTATTTT.

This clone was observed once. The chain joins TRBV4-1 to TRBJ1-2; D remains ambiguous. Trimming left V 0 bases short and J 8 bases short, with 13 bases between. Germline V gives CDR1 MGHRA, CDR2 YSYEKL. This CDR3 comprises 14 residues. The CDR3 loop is CASSQEGPGRGYTF. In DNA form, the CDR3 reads TGCGCCAGCAGCCAAGAAGGGCCGGGTAGGGGCTACACCTTC.

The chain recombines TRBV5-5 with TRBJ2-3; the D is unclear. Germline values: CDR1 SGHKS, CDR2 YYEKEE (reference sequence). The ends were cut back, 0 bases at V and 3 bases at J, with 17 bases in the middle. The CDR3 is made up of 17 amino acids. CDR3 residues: CASSLATAAQRTDTQYF. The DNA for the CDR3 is TGTGCCAGCAGCTTGGCCACGGCGGCCCAGAGGACAGATACGCAGTATTTT.

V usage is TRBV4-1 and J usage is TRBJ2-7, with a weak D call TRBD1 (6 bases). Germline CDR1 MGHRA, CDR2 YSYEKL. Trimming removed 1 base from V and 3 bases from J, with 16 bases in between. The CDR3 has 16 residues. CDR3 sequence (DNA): TGCGCCAGCAGCCAAGGATTGGCGCAGGGGTTCTACGAGCAGTACTTC. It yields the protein CASSQGLAQGFYEQYF.

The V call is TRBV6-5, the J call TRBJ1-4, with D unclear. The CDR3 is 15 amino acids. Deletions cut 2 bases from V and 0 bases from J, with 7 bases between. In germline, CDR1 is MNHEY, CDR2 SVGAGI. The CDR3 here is CASSYGLATNEKLFF. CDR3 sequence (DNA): TGTGCCAGCAGTTACGGACTTGCAACTAATGAAAAACTGTTTTTT.

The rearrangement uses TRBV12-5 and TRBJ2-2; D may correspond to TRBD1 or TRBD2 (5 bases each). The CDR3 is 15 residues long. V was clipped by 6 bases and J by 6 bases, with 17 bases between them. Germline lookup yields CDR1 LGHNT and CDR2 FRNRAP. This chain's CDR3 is CASGLRDGPAGELFF. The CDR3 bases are TGTGCTAGTGGCCTGAGGGACGGACCCGCCGGGGAGCTGTTTTTT.

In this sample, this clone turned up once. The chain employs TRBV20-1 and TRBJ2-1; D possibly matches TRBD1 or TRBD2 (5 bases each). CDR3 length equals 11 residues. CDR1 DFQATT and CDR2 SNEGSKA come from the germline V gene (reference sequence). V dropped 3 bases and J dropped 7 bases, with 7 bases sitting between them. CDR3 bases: TGCAGTGCTAGTTGGGGGAATGAGCAGTTCTTC. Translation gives CSASWGNEQFF.

The CDR3 is CASSPTSASYNEQFF. Here the CDR3 DNA reads TGTGCCAGCAGCCCCACTAGCGCCTCCTACAATGAGCAGTTCTTC. The chain combines TRBV7-3 with TRBJ2-1, with 7 positions matching TRBD2. The CDR3 is 15 residues long. Germline trimming cut 5 bases from V and 0 bases from J; bases unmatched to any gene: 4. CDR1 is SGHTA, CDR2 FQGTGA, per germline.

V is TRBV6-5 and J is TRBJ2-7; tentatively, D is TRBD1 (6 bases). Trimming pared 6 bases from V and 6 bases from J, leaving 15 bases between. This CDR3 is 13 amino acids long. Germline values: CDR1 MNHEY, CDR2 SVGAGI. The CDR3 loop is CASRTGKVGEQYF. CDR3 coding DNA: TGTGCCAGCAGAACAGGGAAGGTCGGCGAGCAGTACTTC.

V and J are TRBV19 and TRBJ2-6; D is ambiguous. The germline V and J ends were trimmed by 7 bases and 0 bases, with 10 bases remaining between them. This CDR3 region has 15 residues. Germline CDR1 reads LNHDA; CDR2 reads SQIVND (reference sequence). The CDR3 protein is CASNKAFSGANVLTF. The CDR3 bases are TGTGCCAGTAATAAGGCTTTCTCTGGGGCCAACGTCCTGACTTTC.

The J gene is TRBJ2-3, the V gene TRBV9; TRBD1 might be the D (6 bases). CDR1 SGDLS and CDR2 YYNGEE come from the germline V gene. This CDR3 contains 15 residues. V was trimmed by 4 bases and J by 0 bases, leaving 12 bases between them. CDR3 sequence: CASSPQGISTDTQYF. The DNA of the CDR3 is TGTGCCAGCAGCCCCCAGGGGATTAGCACAGATACGCAGTATTTT.

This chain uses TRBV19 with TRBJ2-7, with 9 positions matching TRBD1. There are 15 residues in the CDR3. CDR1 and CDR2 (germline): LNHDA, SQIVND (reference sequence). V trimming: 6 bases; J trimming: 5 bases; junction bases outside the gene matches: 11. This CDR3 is CASSKTGTGMHEQYF. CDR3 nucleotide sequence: TGTGCCAGTAGCAAAACCGGGACAGGGATGCACGAGCAGTACTTC.

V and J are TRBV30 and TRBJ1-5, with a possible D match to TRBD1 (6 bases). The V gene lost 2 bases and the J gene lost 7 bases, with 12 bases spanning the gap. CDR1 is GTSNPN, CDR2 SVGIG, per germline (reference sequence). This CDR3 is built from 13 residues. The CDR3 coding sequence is TGTGCCTGGAGTTGGGGGGCCGGCCAGCCCCAGCATTTT. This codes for CAWSWGAGQPQHF.

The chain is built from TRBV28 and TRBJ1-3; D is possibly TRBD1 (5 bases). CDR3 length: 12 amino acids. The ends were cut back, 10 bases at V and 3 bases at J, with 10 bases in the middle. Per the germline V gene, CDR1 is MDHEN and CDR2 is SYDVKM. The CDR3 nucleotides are TGTGCCACCGGGGCGGATGGAAACACCATATATTTT. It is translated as CATGADGNTIYF.

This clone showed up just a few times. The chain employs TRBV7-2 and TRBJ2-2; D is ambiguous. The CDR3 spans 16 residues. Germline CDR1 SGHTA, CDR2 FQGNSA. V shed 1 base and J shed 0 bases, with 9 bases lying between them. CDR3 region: CASSLVGPPNTGELFF. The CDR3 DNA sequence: TGTGCCAGCAGCTTAGTTGGACCGCCGAACACCGGGGAGCTGTTTTTT. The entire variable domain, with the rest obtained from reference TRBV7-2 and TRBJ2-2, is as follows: GAGVSQSPSNKVTEKGKDVELRCDPISGHTALYWYRQSLGQGLEFLIYFQGNSAPDKSGLPSDRFSAERTGGSVSTLTIQRTQQEDSAVYLCASSLVGPPNTGELFFGEGSRLTVL.

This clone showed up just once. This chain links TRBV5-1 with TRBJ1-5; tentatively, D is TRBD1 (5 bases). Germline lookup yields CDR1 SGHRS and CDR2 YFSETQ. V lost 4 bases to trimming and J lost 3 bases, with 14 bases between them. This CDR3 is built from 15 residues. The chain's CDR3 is CASSPGTVYNQPQHF. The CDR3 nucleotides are TGCGCCAGCAGCCCCGGGACGGTTTACAATCAGCCCCAGCATTTT.

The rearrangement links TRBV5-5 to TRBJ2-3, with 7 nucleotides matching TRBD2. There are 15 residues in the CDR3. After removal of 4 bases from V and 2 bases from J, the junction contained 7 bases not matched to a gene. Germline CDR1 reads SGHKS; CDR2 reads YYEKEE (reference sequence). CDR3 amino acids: CASSPLGTNTDTQYF. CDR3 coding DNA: TGTGCCAGCAGCCCCTTGGGGACTAACACAGATACGCAGTATTTT. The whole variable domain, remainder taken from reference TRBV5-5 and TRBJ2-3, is DAGVTQSPTHLIKTRGQQVTLRCSPISGHKSVSWYQQVLGQGPQFIFQYYEKEERGRGNFPDRFSARQFPNYSSELNVNALLLGDSALYLCASSPLGTNTDTQYFGPGTRLTVL.

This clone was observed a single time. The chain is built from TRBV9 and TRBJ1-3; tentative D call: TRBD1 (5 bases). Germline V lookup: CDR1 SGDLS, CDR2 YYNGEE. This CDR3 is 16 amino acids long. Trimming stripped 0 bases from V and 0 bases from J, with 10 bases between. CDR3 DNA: TGTGCCAGCAGCGTAGAACCTACAGGCTCTGGAAACACCATATATTTT. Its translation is CASSVEPTGSGNTIYF.

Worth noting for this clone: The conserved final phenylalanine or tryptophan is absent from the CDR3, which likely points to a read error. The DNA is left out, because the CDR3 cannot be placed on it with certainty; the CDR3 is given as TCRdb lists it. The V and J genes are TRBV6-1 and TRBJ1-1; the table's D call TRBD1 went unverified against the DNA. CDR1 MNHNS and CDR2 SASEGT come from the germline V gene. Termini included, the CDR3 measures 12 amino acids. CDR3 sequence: CASSNYATETSL.

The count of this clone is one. The CDR3 sequence is CASTLGGAWTGELFF. Here the CDR3 DNA reads TGTGCCAGCACCCTAGGGGGGGCTTGGACCGGGGAGCTGTTTTTT. The genes are TRBV7-9 and TRBJ2-2, with TRBD2 as a possible D gene (7 bases). Germline loops: CDR1 SEHNR, CDR2 FQNEAQ (reference sequence). CDR3 length: 15 amino acids. V lost 7 bases, J lost 5 bases, and 17 bases lay in between.